This T cell receptor (beta chain) was captured by sequencing in a study of T-cell reconstitution after alpha-beta-depleted transplantation in children. Study-wide results and limits: Approximately two months post-transplant, alpha-beta T cells reportedly originated from several hundred expanded graft clones. By one year post-transplant, T-cell counts and diversity largely arose from T cells that were newly produced. The high TCRbeta diversity at day 60 in some patients came from surviving recipient T cells and thymic progenitors.

The V gene lost 3 bases and the J gene lost 3 bases, with 14 bases spanning the gap. Per the germline V gene, CDR1 is SGHVS and CDR2 is FNYEAQ. This CDR3 is built from 15 residues. A TCRbeta library incorporating unique molecular identifiers was prepared. TCRdb re-called the PCR reads with MiXCR, one entry per CDR3 protein. This sample has 400,000 to 550,000 distinct CDR3 sequences; under 12% occur once, and the top ten carry just over 2%. This clonotype was counted many times. Its target is unknown. The TCR originated in a child aged 2-15 years with inherited bone marrow failure, due to receive a stem cell transplant. Here the sequenced sample was PBMCs, taken before TCRalphabeta/CD19-depleted stem cell transplant. The chain recombines TRBV7-6 with TRBJ2-5; D not resolved. The CDR3, as DNA: TGTGCCAGCAGCTTGCGGTCCGATCATGAAGAGACCCAGTACTTC. It codes for CASSLRSDHEETQYF. The whole variable domain, remainder taken from reference TRBV7-6 and TRBJ2-5, is GAGVSQSPRYKVTKRGQDVALRCDPISGHVSLYWYRQALGQGPEFLTYFNYEAQQDKSGLPNDRFSAERPEGSISTLTIQRTEQRDSAMYRCASSLRSDHEETQYFGPGTRLLVL.